Shown below are 14 T cell receptor beta chains from a single sample sequenced in a study of shared clonotypes between healthy human individuals. Method: immunoSEQ multiplex PCR; TCRdb's copy keeps in-frame clones and lacks some. The table lists around 500,000 clones, about three quarters of them singletons. Source material: PBMCs. Receptors were obtained from a woman in her 40s in good health. Some clones in this sample may be carry-over from other donors' samples.

V is TRBV4-1 and J is TRBJ2-1; 9 bases are a match to TRBD2. V shed 5 bases, J shed 8 bases, and the junction held 13 bases outside the gene matches. The CDR3 runs 16 residues. Germline V lookup: CDR1 MGHRA, CDR2 YSYEKL. Here the CDR3 reads CASSFLMREGRDEQFF. The DNA for the CDR3 is TGCGCCAGCAGCTTCTTGATGCGGGAGGGCCGCGATGAGCAGTTCTTC.

Comment on this clone: A far larger clone is one nucleotide away, so this likely arose from a read error. In DNA form, the CDR3 reads TGTGCCAGCAGCCAACAGGGCGAGCAGTACTTC. It encodes CASSQQGEQYF. The chain joins TRBV4-2 to TRBJ2-7; a possible D gene is TRBD1 (5 bases). Germline assignment: CDR1 LGHNA and CDR2 YNFKEQ. Trimming pared 2 bases from V and 6 bases from J, leaving 5 bases between. This CDR3 has 11 residues.

The chain employs TRBV5-5 and TRBJ2-3; D is perhaps TRBD2 (6 bases). Trimming stripped 7 bases from V and 6 bases from J, with 21 bases between. This CDR3 has 15 residues. Germline V gene data show CDR1 as SGHKS and CDR2 as YYEKEE (reference sequence). The CDR3 sequence is CASSRDSGDGDTQYF. Here the CDR3 DNA reads TGTGCCAGCTCGCGAGATAGCGGCGATGGGGATACGCAGTATTTT.

The chain uses TRBV7-9 and TRBJ2-1; D not resolved. Germline V CDR1 and CDR2: SEHNR, FQNEAQ (reference sequence). Trimming left V 0 bases short and J 3 bases short, with 3 bases between. The CDR3 totals 13 residues. The CDR3 spells CASSLADYNEQFF. The CDR3 DNA reads TGTGCCAGCAGCTTAGCGGACTACAATGAGCAGTTCTTC.

V and J are TRBV11-2 and TRBJ2-3, with a weak D call TRBD2 (5 bases). Germline V gene lookup returns CDR1 SGHAT and CDR2 FQNNGV. The CDR3 spans 13 residues. The V and J ends lost 5 bases and 4 bases respectively, with 10 bases between them. For the CDR3, the DNA is TGTGCCAGCAGCCGCGACTACTCAGATACGCAGTATTTT. This sequence encodes CASSRDYSDTQYF.

This clone was observed a few times. The DNA for the CDR3 is TGTGCCAGCAGCCTGGAGTTAGATACGCAGTATTTT. This encodes CASSLELDTQYF. The V and J genes are TRBV7-8 and TRBJ2-3; D is unresolved. This CDR3 has 12 residues. The germline CDR1 and CDR2 sequences are SGHVS and FQNEAQ. V was cut by 5 bases and J by 5 bases, with 8 bases left in between.

This sequence joins TRBV4-1 and TRBJ1-1; D may be TRBD1 (6 bases). The CDR3 has 13 residues. In germline, CDR1 is MGHRA, CDR2 YSYEKL. V gave up 2 bases and J gave up 4 bases, with 8 bases separating them. The CDR3 nucleotides are TGCGCCAGCAGCCAAAGGGGGGGCACTGAAGCTTTCTTT. Protein product: CASSQRGGTEAFF.

About this clone: A much larger clone differs from this one at a single base, so this may be a read error. In the same sample, other DNA sequences code for this CDR3. This chain links TRBV2 with TRBJ1-1, with D perhaps matching TRBD1 (5 bases). Per the germline V gene, CDR1 is SNHLY and CDR2 is FYNNEI. The CDR3 runs 13 residues. CDR3 in amino acids: CASTGVMNTEAFF. CDR3 coding DNA: TGTGCCAGCACGGGGGTAATGAACACCGAAGCTTTCTTT. Looking up the rest from reference TRBV2 and TRBJ1-1 gives the full variable domain: EPEVTQTPSHQVTQMGQEVILRCVPISNHLYFYWYRQILGQKVEFLVSFYNNEISEKSEIFDDQFSVERPDGSNFTLKIRSTKLEDSAMYFCASTGVMNTEAFFGQGTRLTVV.

This chain joins TRBV5-6 and TRBJ2-1; D is unclear. Germline CDR1 SGHDT, CDR2 YYEEEE. This CDR3 is 15 amino acids long. The V end was cut by 4 bases, the J end by 0 bases, with 11 bases between. The CDR3 DNA sequence: TGTGCCAGCAGCCCGCGCCCCAGCTCCTACAATGAGCAGTTCTTC. It specifies CASSPRPSSYNEQFF.

The chain carries TRBV15 and TRBJ2-1, with TRBD1 matching over 9 bases. With 6 bases clipped from V and 3 bases from J, the junction kept 12 bases outside the gene matches. There are 17 residues in the CDR3. The germline gives CDR1 LNHNV, CDR2 YYDKDF (reference sequence). The CDR3 DNA is TGTGCCACCAGTTTCCGGGACAGGGAATACGGCTACAATGAGCAGTTCTTC. This encodes CATSFRDREYGYNEQFF.

The gene calls are TRBV30 and TRBJ1-3; D perhaps matches TRBD1 (5 bases). V lost 2 bases and J lost 8, with 13 bases in between. Per germline, CDR1 GTSNPN and CDR2 SVGIG (reference sequence). This CDR3 has 13 residues. The CDR3 reads CAWSFVGGDTIYF. As DNA, the CDR3 is TGTGCCTGGAGTTTTGTGGGGGGAGACACCATATATTTT.

The V gene is TRBV19, the J gene TRBJ1-2, with TRBD1 identical over 9 bases. The junction had 8 bases not matched to a gene; V was cut back by 5 bases and J by 4 bases. Germline values: CDR1 LNHDA, CDR2 SQIVND (reference sequence). The CDR3 loop spans 15 amino acids. CDR3: CASSDHRGRFYGYTF. The CDR3 DNA reads TGTGCCAGTAGTGATCACAGGGGGCGTTTCTATGGCTACACCTTC.

The chain links TRBV5-1 to TRBJ2-7, with D perhaps matching TRBD1 or TRBD2 (5 bases each). Germline V gives CDR1 SGHRS, CDR2 YFSETQ. The CDR3 covers 13 residues. V lost 3 bases and J 2 bases, leaving 9 bases between the germline ends. The CDR3 protein is CASSSRDPYEQYF. CDR3 sequence (DNA): TGCGCCAGCAGCTCCCGGGACCCCTACGAGCAGTACTTC. Based on the CDR3 plus reference TRBV5-1 and TRBJ2-7, the full variable domain is KAGVTQTPRYLIKTRGQQVTLSCSPISGHRSVSWYQQTPGQGLQFLFEYFSETQRNKGNFPGRFSGRQFSNSRSEMNVSTLELGDSALYLCASSSRDPYEQYFGPGTRLTVT.

The chain carries TRBV5-4 and TRBJ2-7; D remains ambiguous. This CDR3 is built from 14 residues. With 3 bases removed from V and 2 bases from J, the gap between germline ends came to 12 bases. Germline CDR1 is SGHNT and CDR2 is YYREEE (reference sequence). The CDR3, as DNA: TGTGCCAGCAGCTCGACCTCGGCTGCCTACGAGCAGTACTTC. Its translation: CASSSTSAAYEQYF.